This T cell receptor (beta chain) was sequenced during a study of chronic HIV infection and antiretroviral therapy. Trimming took off 1 base at V and 0 bases at J, with 21 bases between the two ends. The V gene's germline CDR1 is SGHTS and CDR2 YDEGEE. The CDR3 totals 19 residues. The sample holds many counts of this clonotype. One entry per CDR3 protein, called by TCRdb with MiXCR from the 5' RACE reads. The data hold about 38,000 distinct CDR3 sequences, with 7% to 10% observed a single time. This TCR came from an adult who had HIV and had not received antiretroviral therapy, or was an uninfected healthy control (not recorded which). The source material was peripheral blood. V and J are TRBV5-8 and TRBJ2-3; D is possibly TRBD1 or TRBD2 (5 bases each). CDR3 region: CASSLILRGPTHSTDTQYF. The CDR3 nucleotides are TGTGCCAGCAGCTTGATTTTAAGGGGACCCACCCATAGCACAGATACGCAGTATTTT.